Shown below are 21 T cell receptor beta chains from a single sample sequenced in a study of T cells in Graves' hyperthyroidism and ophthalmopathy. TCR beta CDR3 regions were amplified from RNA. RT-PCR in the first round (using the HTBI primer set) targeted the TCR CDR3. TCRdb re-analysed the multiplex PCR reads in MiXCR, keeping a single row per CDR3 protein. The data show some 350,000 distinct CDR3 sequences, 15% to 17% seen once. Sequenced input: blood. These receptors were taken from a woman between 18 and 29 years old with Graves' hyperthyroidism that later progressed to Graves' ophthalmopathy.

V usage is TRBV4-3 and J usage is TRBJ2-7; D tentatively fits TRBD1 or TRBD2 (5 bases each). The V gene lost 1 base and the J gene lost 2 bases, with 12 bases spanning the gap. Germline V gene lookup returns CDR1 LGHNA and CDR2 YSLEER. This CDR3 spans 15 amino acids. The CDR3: CASSQGRDGTYEQYF. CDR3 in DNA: TGCGCCAGCAGCCAAGGCCGGGACGGCACCTACGAGCAGTACTTC.

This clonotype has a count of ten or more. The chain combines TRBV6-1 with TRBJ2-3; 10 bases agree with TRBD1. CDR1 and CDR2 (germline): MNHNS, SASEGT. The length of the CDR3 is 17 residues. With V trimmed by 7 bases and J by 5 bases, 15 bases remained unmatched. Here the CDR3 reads CASTPRGTRDRGDTQYF. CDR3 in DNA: TGTGCCAGCACCCCCAGAGGTACACGGGACAGGGGAGATACGCAGTATTTT.

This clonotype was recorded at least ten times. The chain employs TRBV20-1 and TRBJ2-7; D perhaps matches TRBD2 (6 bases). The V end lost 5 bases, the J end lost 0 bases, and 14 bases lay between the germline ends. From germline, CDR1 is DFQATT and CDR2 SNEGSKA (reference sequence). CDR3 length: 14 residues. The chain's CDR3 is CSAHGGPFSYEQYF. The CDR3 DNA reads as TGCAGTGCTCACGGGGGTCCCTTCTCCTACGAGCAGTACTTC.

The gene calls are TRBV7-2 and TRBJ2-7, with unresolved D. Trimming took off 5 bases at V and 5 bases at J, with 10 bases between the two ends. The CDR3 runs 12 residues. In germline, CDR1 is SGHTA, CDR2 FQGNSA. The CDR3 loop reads CASSQSIHEQYF. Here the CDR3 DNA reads TGTGCCAGCAGCCAGAGTATCCACGAGCAGTACTTC.

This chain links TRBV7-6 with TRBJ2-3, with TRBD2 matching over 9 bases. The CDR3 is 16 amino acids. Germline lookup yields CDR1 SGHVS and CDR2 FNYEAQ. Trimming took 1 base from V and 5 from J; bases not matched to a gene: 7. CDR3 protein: CASSLGSSGRQDTQYF. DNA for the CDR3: TGTGCCAGCAGCTTAGGGTCCAGCGGGAGGCAAGATACGCAGTATTTT.

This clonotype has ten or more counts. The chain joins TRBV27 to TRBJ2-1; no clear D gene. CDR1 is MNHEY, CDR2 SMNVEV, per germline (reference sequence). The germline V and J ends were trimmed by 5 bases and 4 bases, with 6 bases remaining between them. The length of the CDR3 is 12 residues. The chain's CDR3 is CASSVGYNEQFF. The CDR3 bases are TGTGCCAGCAGTGTTGGGTACAATGAGCAGTTCTTC.

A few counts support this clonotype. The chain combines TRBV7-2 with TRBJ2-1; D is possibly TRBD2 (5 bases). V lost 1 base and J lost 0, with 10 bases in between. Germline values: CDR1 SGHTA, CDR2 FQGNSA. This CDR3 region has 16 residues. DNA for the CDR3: TGTGCCAGCAGCTTAGACGCGGGCCTCTCCTACAATGAGCAGTTCTTC. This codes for CASSLDAGLSYNEQFF.

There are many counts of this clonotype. The CDR3 spells CAWRKGQPYGYTF. Here the CDR3 DNA reads TGTGCCTGGAGGAAAGGACAGCCCTATGGCTACACCTTC. The V and J genes are TRBV30 and TRBJ1-2, with a weak D call TRBD1 (6 bases). V was trimmed by 3 bases and J by 4 bases, leaving 12 bases between them. The CDR3 is made up of 13 amino acids. Germline CDR1 is GTSNPN and CDR2 is SVGIG (reference sequence).

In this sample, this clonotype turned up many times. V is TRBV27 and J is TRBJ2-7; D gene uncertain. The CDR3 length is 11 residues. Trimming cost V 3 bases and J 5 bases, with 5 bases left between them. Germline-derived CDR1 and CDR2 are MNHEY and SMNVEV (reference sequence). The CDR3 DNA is TGTGCCAGCAGTTTCCGTAACGAGCAGTACTTC. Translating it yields CASSFRNEQYF.

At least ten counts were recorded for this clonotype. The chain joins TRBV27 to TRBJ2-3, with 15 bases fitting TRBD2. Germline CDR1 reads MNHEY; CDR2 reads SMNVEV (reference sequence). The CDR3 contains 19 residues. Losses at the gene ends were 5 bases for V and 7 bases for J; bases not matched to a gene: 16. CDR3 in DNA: TGTGCCAGCAGTGCCGGACTAGCGGGAGGGCCCCTTCAAGTGTATACGCAGTATTTT. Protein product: CASSAGLAGGPLQVYTQYF.

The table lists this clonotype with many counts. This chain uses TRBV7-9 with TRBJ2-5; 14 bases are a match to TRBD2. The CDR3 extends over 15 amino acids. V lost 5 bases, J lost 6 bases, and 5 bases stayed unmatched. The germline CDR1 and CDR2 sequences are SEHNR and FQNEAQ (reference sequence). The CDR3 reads CASSPGTSGSQTQYF. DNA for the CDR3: TGTGCCAGCAGCCCCGGGACTAGCGGGAGTCAGACCCAGTACTTC.

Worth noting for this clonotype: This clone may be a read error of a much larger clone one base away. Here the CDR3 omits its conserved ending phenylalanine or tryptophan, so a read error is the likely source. DNA of the CDR3: TGTGCCACCAGTGATGCGACAGGGAGAAATGGCTACACCCTC. This sequence encodes CATSDATGRNGYTL. The chain uses TRBV24-1 and TRBJ1-2; the match to TRBD1 covers 7 bases. The ends lost 3 bases at V and 6 bases at J; junction bases unmatched: 6. The CDR3 totals 14 residues. Germline lookup yields CDR1 KGHDR and CDR2 SFDVKD.

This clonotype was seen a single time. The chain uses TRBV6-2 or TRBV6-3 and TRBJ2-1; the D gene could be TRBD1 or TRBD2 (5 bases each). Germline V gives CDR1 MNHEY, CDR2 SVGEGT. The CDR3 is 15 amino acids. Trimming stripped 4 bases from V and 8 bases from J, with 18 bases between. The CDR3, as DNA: TGTGCCAGCAGTTCCCAGGGTGGGAGTAGTGATGAGCAGTTCTTC. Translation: CASSSQGGSSDEQFF.

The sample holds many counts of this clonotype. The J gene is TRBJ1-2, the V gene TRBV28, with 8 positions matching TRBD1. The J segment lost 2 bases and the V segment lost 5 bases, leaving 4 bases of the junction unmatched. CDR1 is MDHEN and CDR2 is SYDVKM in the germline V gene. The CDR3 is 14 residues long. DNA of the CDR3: TGTGCCAGCAGTCGACAGGGGACGAACTATGGCTACACCTTC. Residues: CASSRQGTNYGYTF.

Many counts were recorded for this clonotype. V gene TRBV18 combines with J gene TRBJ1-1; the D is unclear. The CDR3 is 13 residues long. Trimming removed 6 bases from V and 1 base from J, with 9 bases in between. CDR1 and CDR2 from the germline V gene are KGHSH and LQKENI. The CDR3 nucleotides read TGTGCCAGCTCTATAAATTGGAACACTGAAGCTTTCTTT. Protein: CASSINWNTEAFF.

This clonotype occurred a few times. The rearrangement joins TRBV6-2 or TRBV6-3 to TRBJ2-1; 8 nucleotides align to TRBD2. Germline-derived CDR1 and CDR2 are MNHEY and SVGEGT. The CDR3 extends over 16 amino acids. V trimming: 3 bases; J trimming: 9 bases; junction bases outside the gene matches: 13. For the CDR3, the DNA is TGTGCCAGCAGTTATTTCCGGACTAGCCGTTCGGGTGAGCAGTTCTTC. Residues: CASSYFRTSRSGEQFF.

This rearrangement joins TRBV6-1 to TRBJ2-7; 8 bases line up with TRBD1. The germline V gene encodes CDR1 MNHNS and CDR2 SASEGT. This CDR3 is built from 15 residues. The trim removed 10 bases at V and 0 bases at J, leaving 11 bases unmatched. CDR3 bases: TGTGCCACCCTGTTAAGTCAGGGGGCCTCCTACGAGCAGTACTTC. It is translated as CATLLSQGASYEQYF.

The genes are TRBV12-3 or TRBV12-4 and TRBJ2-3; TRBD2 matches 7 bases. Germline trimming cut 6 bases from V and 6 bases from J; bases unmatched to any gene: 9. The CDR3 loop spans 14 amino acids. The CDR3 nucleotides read TGTGCCAGCAGCACGGGACTAAGATGGGATACGCAGTATTTT. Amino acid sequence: CASSTGLRWDTQYF.

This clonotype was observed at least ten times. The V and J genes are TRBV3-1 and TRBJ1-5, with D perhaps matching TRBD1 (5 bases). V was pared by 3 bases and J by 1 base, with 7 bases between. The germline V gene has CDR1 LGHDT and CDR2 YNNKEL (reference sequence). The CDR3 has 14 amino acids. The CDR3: CASSQGQSNQPQHF. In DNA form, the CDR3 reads TGTGCCAGCAGCCAGGGGCAGAGCAATCAGCCCCAGCATTTT.

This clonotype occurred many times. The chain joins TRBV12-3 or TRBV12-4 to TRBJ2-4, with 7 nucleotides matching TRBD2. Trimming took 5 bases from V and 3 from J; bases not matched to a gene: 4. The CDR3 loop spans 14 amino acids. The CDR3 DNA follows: TGTGCCAGCAGTCAACTAGCGATCAAAAACATTCAGTACTTC. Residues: CASSQLAIKNIQYF.

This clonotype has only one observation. Written as DNA, the CDR3 is TGTGCCAGCAGTCCCGGGACTAGGGTTAATGAGCAGTTCTTC. Translated: CASSPGTRVNEQFF. V is TRBV9 and J is TRBJ2-1, with 8 bases matching TRBD2. CDR3 length: 14 amino acids. With V trimmed by 5 bases and J by 7 bases, 8 bases remained unmatched. CDR1 is SGDLS and CDR2 is YYNGEE in the germline V gene.